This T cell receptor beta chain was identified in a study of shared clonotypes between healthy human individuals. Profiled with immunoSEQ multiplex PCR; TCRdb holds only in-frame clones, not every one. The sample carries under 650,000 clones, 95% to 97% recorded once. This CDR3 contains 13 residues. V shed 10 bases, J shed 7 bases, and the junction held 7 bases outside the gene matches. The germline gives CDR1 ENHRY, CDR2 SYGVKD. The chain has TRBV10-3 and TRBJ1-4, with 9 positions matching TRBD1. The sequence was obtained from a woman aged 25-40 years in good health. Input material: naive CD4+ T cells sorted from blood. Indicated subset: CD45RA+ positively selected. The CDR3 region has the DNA TGTGCCACGCACAGGGGGCCGAGTGAAAAACTGTTTTTT. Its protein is CATHRGPSEKLFF.